The 18 T cell receptor beta chains given below trace back to one sample, sequenced in a study of blood T cell repertoires in COVID-19. Libraries were prepared by immunoSEQ multiplex PCR; TCRdb keeps only in-frame clonotypes and omits some of them. The sample has 150,000 to 180,000 clones; roughly nine tenths are singletons. Input material: peripheral blood. The receptors were sampled from a woman in her 40s with acute or convalescent COVID-19.

The chain recombines TRBV27 with TRBJ1-2; TRBD1 is a possible D gene (5 bases). Trimming removed 6 bases from V and 4 bases from J, with 12 bases in between. The CDR3 contains 13 residues. CDR1 MNHEY and CDR2 SMNVEV come from the germline V gene (reference sequence). The DNA of the CDR3 is TGTGCCAGCAGACCCGGAGGGACCTATGGCTACACCTTC. Its protein is CASRPGGTYGYTF.

The chain combines TRBV6-5 with TRBJ2-2, with TRBD2 matching 7 bases. Germline values: CDR1 MNHEY, CDR2 SVGAGI. This CDR3 is built from 13 residues. J was trimmed by 4 bases and V by 6 bases; bases with no gene match: 2. In DNA, the CDR3 is TGTGCCAGCAGGACTAGCTTCACCGGGGAGCTGTTTTTT. Translated: CASRTSFTGELFF.

The rearrangement joins TRBV9 to TRBJ2-5; tentatively, D is TRBD1 (5 bases). Germline V gene lookup returns CDR1 SGDLS and CDR2 YYNGEE. The CDR3 is 14 residues long. V lost 1 base to trimming and J lost 6 bases, with 13 bases between them. The CDR3 protein is CASSVSTGGQTQYF. CDR3 sequence (DNA): TGTGCCAGCAGCGTATCAACAGGTGGACAGACCCAGTACTTC. The whole variable domain, filled in from reference TRBV9 and TRBJ2-5, reads DSGVTQTPKHLITATGQRVTLRCSPRSGDLSVYWYQQSLDQGLQFLIQYYNGEERAKGNILERFSAQQFPDLHSELNLSSLELGDSALYFCASSVSTGGQTQYFGPGTRLLVL.

The chain links TRBV9 to TRBJ1-6; D is uncertain. Trimming removed 3 bases from V and 8 bases from J, with 12 bases in between. The CDR3 extends over 14 amino acids. Germline V gene data show CDR1 as SGDLS and CDR2 as YYNGEE. CDR3 amino acids: CASSGLQLDSPLHF. The CDR3 DNA reads TGTGCCAGCAGCGGACTACAACTTGATTCACCCCTCCACTTT.

The J gene is TRBJ1-2, the V gene TRBV24-1; D not resolved. Trimming took 1 base from V and 6 from J, leaving 14 bases between them. Germline V gene data show CDR1 as KGHDR and CDR2 as SFDVKD. The length of the CDR3 is 15 residues. This CDR3 reads CATSDLDPGLDGYTF. The CDR3, as DNA: TGTGCCACCAGTGATTTAGATCCCGGACTGGATGGCTACACCTTC.

The chain recombines TRBV12-5 with TRBJ1-5; perhaps TRBD1 as D (6 bases). The length of the CDR3 is 16 residues. V was trimmed by 4 bases and J by 0 bases, leaving 13 bases between them. The germline V gene has CDR1 LGHNT and CDR2 FRNRAP. The CDR3 sequence is CASGYPTGGSNQPQHF. In DNA, the CDR3 is TGTGCTAGTGGTTACCCGACAGGTGGTAGCAATCAGCCCCAGCATTTT.

J is TRBJ1-5 and V is TRBV13, with a possible D match to TRBD1 (6 bases). The V end lost 6 bases, the J end lost 0 bases, and 12 bases lay between the germline ends. The CDR3 covers 15 residues. Germline CDR1 and CDR2: PRHDT and FYEKMQ (reference sequence). The CDR3 nucleotides are TGTGCCAGCAGTTATGGACAGACTAGCAATCAGCCCCAGCATTTT. This gives the protein CASSYGQTSNQPQHF.

The chain has TRBV10-3 and TRBJ2-5; the match to TRBD1 covers 11 bases. V lost 11 bases, J lost 5 bases, and 4 bases stayed unmatched. The CDR3 runs 12 residues. Germline V gene sequence: CDR1 ENHRY, CDR2 SYGVKD. CDR3 nucleotides: TGTGCCGCGGGACAGGGGGGGGAGACCCAGTACTTC. Protein: CAAGQGGETQYF.

V and J are TRBV14 and TRBJ1-6, with D maybe TRBD1 (6 bases). The germline V gene has CDR1 SGHDN and CDR2 FVKESK. The CDR3 is 15 amino acids. Between the trimmed V and J ends, which lost 1 base and 9 bases, there was a span of 13 bases. The CDR3 region has the DNA TGTGCCAGCAGCCAAGTACAGGGCTGGGGTTCACCCCTCCACTTT. Translated: CASSQVQGWGSPLHF.

V and J are TRBV27 and TRBJ1-4, with 9 bases matching TRBD1. V lost 5 bases and J lost 10; bases outside the gene matches: 11. CDR1 is MNHEY, CDR2 SMNVEV, per germline (reference sequence). CDR3 size: 15 residues. The CDR3, as DNA: TGTGCCAGCAGTGCAACCGGGACAGGGATTGGAAAACTGTTTTTT. Translation gives CASSATGTGIGKLFF.

The rearrangement joins TRBV15 to TRBJ2-7, with D maybe TRBD1 (5 bases). From germline, CDR1 is LNHNV and CDR2 YYDKDF (reference sequence). This CDR3 has 15 residues. The V gene lost 0 bases and the J gene lost 4 bases, with 13 bases spanning the gap. CDR3 loop: CATSRDVWGSYEQYF. DNA of the CDR3: TGTGCCACCAGCAGAGATGTTTGGGGCTCGTACGAGCAGTACTTC.

Notes on this clone: One junction end disagrees with the germline gene, perhaps due to a read error. The V call is TRBV6-2 or TRBV6-3, the J call TRBJ2-4; TRBD1 might be the D (6 bases). Per the germline V gene, CDR1 is MNHEY and CDR2 is SVGEGT. The CDR3 sequence is 13 residues long. CDR3 region: CASSRTAENIQYF. DNA for the CDR3: TGTGCCAGCAGTCGGACAGCCGAAAACATTCAGTACTTC.

The chain is built from TRBV12-2 and TRBJ1-5; the D call TRBD1 from the table was never checked on the DNA. TRBV12-2 is a listed pseudogene. The CDR3 extends over 14 amino acids. CDR3 nucleotides: TGTGCAAGTCGCTTAAGCCAGGGGAATCAGCCCCAGCATTTT. Protein sequence: CASRLSQGNQPQHF.

The gene calls are TRBV27 and TRBJ2-3; D possibly corresponds to TRBD2 (5 bases). Germline CDR1 is MNHEY and CDR2 is SMNVEV (reference sequence). V was pared by 6 bases and J by 9 bases, with 10 bases between. The CDR3 has 11 amino acids. The CDR3 DNA sequence: TGTGCCAGCAGCATACTAGGGACGCAGTATTTT. Translating it yields CASSILGTQYF.

The chain is built from TRBV28 and TRBJ2-5; a possible D gene is TRBD2 (5 bases). CDR1 and CDR2 (germline): MDHEN, SYDVKM. The V end was cut by 2 bases, the J end by 4 bases, with 11 bases between. There are 14 residues in the CDR3. Here the CDR3 DNA reads TGTGCCAGCAGTTTAGGACTGGGAAGAGAGACCCAGTACTTC. As protein: CASSLGLGRETQYF.

This clone was detected once. This chain uses TRBV24-1 with TRBJ2-2; TRBD2 aligns across 7 bases. J lost 2 bases, V lost 4 bases, and 9 bases had no gene match. There are 17 residues in the CDR3. Germline V gene sequence: CDR1 KGHDR, CDR2 SFDVKD. The DNA for the CDR3 is TGTGCCACCAGTGACAGGACCGGGACTATAAACACCGGGGAGCTGTTTTTT. This translates into CATSDRTGTINTGELFF.

The gene calls are TRBV9 and TRBJ2-3, with 11 bases lining up with TRBD1. Germline loops: CDR1 SGDLS, CDR2 YYNGEE. The CDR3 covers 17 residues. V shed 0 bases and J 5 bases; nucleotides not matched to a gene: 8. The CDR3 loop reads CASSVAPRTGGLDTQYF. CDR3 DNA sequence: TGTGCCAGCAGCGTAGCTCCAAGGACAGGGGGCCTAGATACGCAGTATTTT. The variable domain in full, completed from reference TRBV9 and TRBJ2-3, reads DSGVTQTPKHLITATGQRVTLRCSPRSGDLSVYWYQQSLDQGLQFLIQYYNGEERAKGNILERFSAQQFPDLHSELNLSSLELGDSALYFCASSVAPRTGGLDTQYFGPGTRLTVL.

This clone was observed once. The V gene is TRBV7-2, the J gene TRBJ1-3; maybe TRBD1 (6 bases). Deletions cut 1 base from V and 2 bases from J, with 9 bases between. This CDR3 is built from 15 residues. Germline V gene lookup returns CDR1 SGHTA and CDR2 FQGNSA. The CDR3 spells CASSLDRATGNTIYF. CDR3 coding DNA: TGTGCCAGCAGCTTAGACAGGGCGACTGGAAACACCATATATTTT.